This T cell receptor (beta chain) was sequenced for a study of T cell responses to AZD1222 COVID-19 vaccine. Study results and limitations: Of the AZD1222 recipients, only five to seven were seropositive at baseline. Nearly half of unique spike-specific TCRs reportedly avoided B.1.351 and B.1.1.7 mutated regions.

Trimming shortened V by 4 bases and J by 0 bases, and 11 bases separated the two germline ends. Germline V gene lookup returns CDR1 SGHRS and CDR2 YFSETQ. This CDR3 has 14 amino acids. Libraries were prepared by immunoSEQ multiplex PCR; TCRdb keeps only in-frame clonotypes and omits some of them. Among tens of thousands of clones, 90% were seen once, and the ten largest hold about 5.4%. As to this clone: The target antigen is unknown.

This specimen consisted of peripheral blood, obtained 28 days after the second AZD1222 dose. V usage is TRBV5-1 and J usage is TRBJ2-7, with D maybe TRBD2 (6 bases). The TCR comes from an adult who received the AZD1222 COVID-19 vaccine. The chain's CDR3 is CASSPGGNSYEQYF. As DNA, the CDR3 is TGCGCCAGCAGCCCCGGGGGTAACTCCTACGAGCAGTACTTC.